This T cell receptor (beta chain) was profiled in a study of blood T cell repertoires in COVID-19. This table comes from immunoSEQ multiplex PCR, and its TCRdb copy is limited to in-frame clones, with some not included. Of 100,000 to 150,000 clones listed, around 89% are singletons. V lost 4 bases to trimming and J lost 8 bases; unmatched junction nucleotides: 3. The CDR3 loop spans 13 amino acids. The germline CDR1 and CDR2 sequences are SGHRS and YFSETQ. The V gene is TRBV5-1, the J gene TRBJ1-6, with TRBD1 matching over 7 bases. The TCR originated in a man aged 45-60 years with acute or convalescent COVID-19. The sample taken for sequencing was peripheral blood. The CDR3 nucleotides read TGCGCCAGCAGCGGGACAGTAGATTCACCCCTCCACTTT. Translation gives CASSGTVDSPLHF.